The 7 T cell receptor beta chains below come from one sample, sequenced in a study of T cell repertoires in cytomegalovirus infection. TCRdb recomputed calls from the reads with MiXCR, one row per CDR3 protein. The sample holds hundreds of thousands of distinct CDR3 sequences, around 18% seen once. Sequenced sample: PBMCs. The source of these receptors is a human donor in good health (CMV status not recorded). Some clones in this sample may be carry-over from other donors' samples.

The chain employs TRBV6-2 or TRBV6-3 and TRBJ2-4; 7 bases match TRBD2. Germline V gives CDR1 MNHEY, CDR2 SVGEGT. The CDR3 covers 14 residues. The trim removed 6 bases at V and 1 base at J, leaving 3 bases unmatched. CDR3 protein: CASRLAAAKNIQYF. CDR3 bases: TGTGCCAGCAGGCTAGCGGCCGCCAAAAACATTCAGTACTTC.

This chain joins TRBV7-2 and TRBJ2-3; D perhaps matches TRBD1 (6 bases). V was trimmed by 5 bases and J by 6 bases, leaving 12 bases between them. The CDR3 loop spans 13 amino acids. Germline V gene sequence: CDR1 SGHTA, CDR2 FQGNSA. The CDR3 protein is CASSTQGKDTQYF. DNA for the CDR3: TGTGCCAGCAGCACCCAGGGGAAGGATACGCAGTATTTT.

The J gene is TRBJ1-1, the V gene TRBV19; D possibly corresponds to TRBD1 (6 bases). The germline V gene has CDR1 LNHDA and CDR2 SQIVND (reference sequence). The CDR3 is 17 residues long. With 3 bases removed from V and 1 base from J, the gap between germline ends came to 18 bases. DNA for the CDR3: TGTGCCAGTAGTATTGCTCCCAGGGGCCTGTGGAACACTGAAGCTTTCTTT. Its protein product is CASSIAPRGLWNTEAFF.

This clonotype was seen more than once but under ten times. V usage is TRBV20-1 and J usage is TRBJ1-1; 11 bases are shared with TRBD1. With V trimmed by 4 bases and J by 7 bases, 8 bases remained unmatched. This CDR3 comprises 14 residues. The germline V gene has CDR1 DFQATT and CDR2 SNEGSKA (reference sequence). The CDR3 sequence: CSATRRTGGIEAFF. DNA for the CDR3: TGCAGTGCTACTAGACGGACAGGGGGCATTGAAGCTTTCTTT.

This clonotype was counted only a few times. The chain carries TRBV20-1 and TRBJ1-2, with no clear D. Germline CDR1 is DFQATT and CDR2 is SNEGSKA (reference sequence). This CDR3 contains 12 residues. Trimming took off 4 bases at V and 2 bases at J, with 8 bases between the two ends. CDR3 loop: CSAIRRNYGYTF. For the CDR3, the DNA is TGCAGTGCTATTCGGAGGAACTATGGCTACACCTTC.

This clonotype was found many times. The chain recombines TRBV7-2 with TRBJ2-1; TRBD2 agrees at 12 bases. This CDR3 spans 15 amino acids. The V gene end was trimmed by 2 bases and the J gene end by 8 bases; junction bases not matched to a gene: 4. Germline values: CDR1 SGHTA, CDR2 FQGNSA. For the CDR3, the DNA is TGTGCCAGCAGCTTAATAACTAGCGGGAGGCATGAGCAGTTCTTC. This encodes CASSLITSGRHEQFF.

Concerning this clonotype itself: Being one base from a much bigger clone, this may be a read error. This chain links TRBV28 with TRBJ1-3, with D unclear. CDR3 length: 13 residues. Germline V gene data show CDR1 as MDHEN and CDR2 as SYDVKM. V lost 6 bases, J lost 0 bases, and 6 bases lay in between. CDR3 in DNA: TGTGCCAGCAGGGACGGCTCTGGAAACACCATATATTTT. Translation gives CASRDGSGNTIYF.